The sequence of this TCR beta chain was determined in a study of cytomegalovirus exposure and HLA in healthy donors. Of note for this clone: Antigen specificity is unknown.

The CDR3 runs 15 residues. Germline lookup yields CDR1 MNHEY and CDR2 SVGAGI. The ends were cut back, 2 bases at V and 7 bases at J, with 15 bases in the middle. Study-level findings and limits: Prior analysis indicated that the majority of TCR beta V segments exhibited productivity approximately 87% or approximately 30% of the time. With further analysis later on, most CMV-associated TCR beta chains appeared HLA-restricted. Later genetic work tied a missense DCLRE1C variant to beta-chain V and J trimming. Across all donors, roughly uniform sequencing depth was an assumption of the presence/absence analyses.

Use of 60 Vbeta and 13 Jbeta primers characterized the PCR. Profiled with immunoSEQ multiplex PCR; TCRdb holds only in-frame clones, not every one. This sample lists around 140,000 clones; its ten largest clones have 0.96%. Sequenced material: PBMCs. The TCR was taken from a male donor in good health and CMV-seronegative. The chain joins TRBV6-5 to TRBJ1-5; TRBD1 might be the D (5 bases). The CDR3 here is CASSYGGGMGQPQHF. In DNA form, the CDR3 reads TGTGCCAGCAGTTACGGGGGGGGTATGGGCCAGCCCCAGCATTTT.